The sequence of this T cell receptor beta chain was determined in a study of metastatic and nonmetastatic thyroid tumors. With regard to this clone: Relative to the germline gene, one junction end is altered; a read error may explain this.

Germline V lookup: CDR1 SGHTA, CDR2 FQGTGA. The CDR3 is made up of 16 amino acids. Every patient underwent thyroid surgery untreated. MiXCR was used by TCRdb to re-call the PCR reads. Of just over 15,000 clones listed, about 35% are singletons. The sequenced sample was tumor tissue. The gene calls are TRBV7-3 and TRBJ1-4, with D tentatively TRBD1 (6 bases). This clonotype originated in a male donor with papillary thyroid cancer or a benign thyroid nodule (not recorded which). Some clones in this sample may be carry-over from other donors' samples. The CDR3 region is CASSPPPGAANEKLFF. In nucleotides, the CDR3 is TGTGCCAGCAGCCCCCCCCCAGGGGCGGCTAATGAAAAACTGTTCTTT.